A selection of T cell receptor beta chains follows, all from one sample in a study of shared T cell receptors in the human thymus. Using immunoSEQ multiplex PCR, the repertoire was profiled, and TCRdb retains in-frame clones only, with some absent. Of roughly 410,000 clones in the sample, over 90% were seen once. Sequenced sample: thymocytes. All receptors derive from a human donor. Both conserved end residues are part of each CDR3. The D gene is left open where the match is weak. Size tells how often a clone was seen (once, few, many) or the class of an expanded clone, and some rows leave it out.

V	J	D	size	DNA	CDR3
TRBV27	TRBJ2-3	TRBD1	NA	TGTGCCAGCAGCACCGGGACAGTCACAGATACGCAGTATTTT	CASSTGTVTDTQYF
TRBV5-6	TRBJ2-3	NA	NA	TGTGCCAGCAGCTTTCGGAGCGAGAACACAGATACGCAGTATTTT	CASSFRSENTDTQYF
TRBV7-8	TRBJ2-2	TRBD2	NA	TGTGCCAGCAGCACGACTAGCGGGAGGGGGCCCGGGGAGCTGTTTTTT	CASSTTSGRGPGELFF
TRBV28	TRBJ1-5	NA	NA	TGTGCCAGCAGAGCGGGACGGAGTCATCAGCCCCAGCATTTT	CASRAGRSHQPQHF
TRBV2	TRBJ2-4	TRBD1	once	TGTGCCAGCAGTGAACCGGACAGGGCCAAAAACATTCAGTACTTC	CASSEPDRAKNIQYF
TRBV21-1	TRBJ2-7	NA	once	TGTGCCAGCAGCAAGGAACGGGCAGTCCCGCGCAAAGTTCTCCACGAGCAGTACTTC	CASSKERAVPRKVLHEQYF
TRBV6-1	TRBJ1-1	NA	NA	TGTGCCAGCGTGGGGAGCTACGGGTCGTCCCCCGAGGCTTTCTTT	CASVGSYGSSPEAFF
TRBV28	TRBJ2-3	TRBD1	once	TGTGCCAGCAAGACAGGGTACACAGATACGCAGTATTTT	CASKTGYTDTQYF
TRBV10-3	TRBJ2-1	TRBD2	NA	TGTGCCACGAACCAGAGCGGGAGCTCCTACAATGAGCAGTTCTTC	CATNQSGSSYNEQFF
TRBV28	TRBJ2-3	NA	NA	TGTGCCAGCTTGAGGGTAAGGGCAGATACGCAGTATTTT	CASLRVRADTQYF
TRBV5-1	TRBJ1-2	NA	few	TGCGCCAGCAGCCTGAACTTGGGGGGTGGCTACACCTTC	CASSLNLGGGYTF
TRBV27	TRBJ1-5	NA	NA	TGTGCCAGCAGCCTAGGACACCCCAGGAATCAGCCCCAGCATTTT	CASSLGHPRNQPQHF
TRBV6-1	TRBJ2-2	NA	NA	TGTGCCAGCACCGCGAACACCGGGGAGCTGTTTTTT	CASTANTGELFF
TRBV15	TRBJ1-2	NA	NA	TGTGCCACCAGCAGAGCCACCAGTTGGGTTCGGATCTATGGCTACACCTTC	CATSRATSWVRIYGYTF
TRBV19	TRBJ1-5	NA	NA	TGTGCCAGTAGTATAAAGTCGGGGGAACACAATCAGCCCCAGCATTTT	CASSIKSGEHNQPQHF
TRBV23-1	TRBJ1-5	TRBD1	NA	TGCGCCAGCAGTCAACCTACCTCCCCGGGACAGGGTAGGAATCAGCCCCAGCATTTT	CASSQPTSPGQGRNQPQHF
TRBV28	TRBJ2-7	TRBD1	NA	TGTGCCAGCAGTTTTCATCAAAACAGGGGCTCCTACGAGCAGTACTTC	CASSFHQNRGSYEQYF
TRBV27	TRBJ2-7	TRBD2	NA	TGTGCCAGCAGTTTAGAGAGGCCCGGACTAGCGGGACCCTACGAGCAGTACTTC	CASSLERPGLAGPYEQYF
TRBV7-6	TRBJ1-2	NA	NA	TGTGCCAGCAAATCCAGGGTGGTTGATGGCTACACCTTC	CASKSRVVDGYTF
TRBV27	TRBJ2-5	TRBD2	NA	TGTGCCAGCAGTTCGACTAGCGAGGGGGAGACCCAGTACTTC	CASSSTSEGETQYF
TRBV7-6	TRBJ2-6	NA	NA	TGTGCCAGCAGCTTAGAATTCTCTGGGGCCAACGTCCTGACTTTC	CASSLEFSGANVLTF
TRBV6-1	TRBJ1-6	NA	NA	TGTGCCAGCAGTGATCGGAAAGGGGGACCCATAGCGAATTCACCCCTCCACTTT	CASSDRKGGPIANSPLHF
TRBV14	TRBJ2-2	NA	NA	TGTGCCAGCAGCCAATCTGACGGATACACCGGGGAGCTGTTTTTT	CASSQSDGYTGELFF
TRBV2	TRBJ2-1	NA	NA	TGTGCCAGCCCGGGGCCGAATAAGGGGCACAATGAGCAGTTCTTC	CASPGPNKGHNEQFF
TRBV27	TRBJ2-5	NA	NA	TGTGCCAGCAGGCTGAAACGGACGCTGGTAGGGGAGACCCAGTACTTC	CASRLKRTLVGETQYF
TRBV5-5	TRBJ2-7	TRBD1	NA	TGTGCCAGCAGCTTAGACAGGGGACCAGGCTACGAGCAGTACTTC	CASSLDRGPGYEQYF
TRBV30	TRBJ2-6	TRBD2	NA	TGTGCCTGGAGAGAGAGCGGGAGGACTGGGGCCAACGTCCTGACTTTC	CAWRESGRTGANVLTF
TRBV27	TRBJ2-3	TRBD1	NA	TGTGCCAGCAGTTCCCGGGACAGGGGTCGAGATACGCAGTATTTT	CASSSRDRGRDTQYF
TRBV19	TRBJ2-2	NA	NA	TGTGCCAGTAGTATAAAACTAGCTTACACCGGGGAGCTGTTTTTT	CASSIKLAYTGELFF